This TCR beta chain comes out of a study of cytomegalovirus exposure and HLA in healthy donors (dated by TCRdb to 2017 to 2019). About the study as a whole: An earlier analysis of roughly 610 of the donors reported approximately 280 Gb of sequence data and 100 million to 120 million unique TCR beta sequences obtained from approximately 180 million T cells. Genome-wide SNP genotypes for about three fifths of the roughly 670 donors were used in a later genetic analysis, which treated that subset as a discovery cohort. Among about 370 genotyped donors of the cohort, an average of about 220,000 unique TCR beta nucleotide sequences was sequenced per donor, of which roughly 18% were non-productive. To predict cytomegalovirus infection status, the study combined high-throughput TCR immunosequencing, statistical association of individual TCRs with disease status, and machine learning. In a later analysis, previously published TCR beta repertoires from roughly 710 donors were re-analyzed and high-resolution HLA genotyping was added so that TCR occurrence patterns could be studied. In the later analysis, no new phenotypic data were used to find candidate immune exposures; instead, reliance was placed on TCR beta sequences and their occurrence across donors. Donor age, sex, ethnicity and CMV serostatus were collected together with the repertoire data. The T cell repertoires of 670 or so subjects were profiled by immunosequencing and related to cytomegalovirus serostatus. All discovery cohort repertoires had been generated on a single sequencing platform. Because of strong linkage in the cohort, roughly 5 DR-DQ haplotypes were treated as single units for association and clustering. Besides the first cohort of some 670 subjects, a separate validation cohort made up of roughly 120 different subjects was used. The study was designed to test whether signatures of past pathogen exposure could be identified by cataloging public T cell receptors. To decide whether each TCR beta V gene segment behaved as functional or pseudogenic, an earlier analysis of over 500 of the donors relied on high-throughput TCR beta sequencing. About 280 gigabases of sequencing data and 70 million to 100 million unique TCR sequences made up an early release that covered 500 to 700 HLA-typed donors. HLA typing included class I and class II loci at four-digit resolution. Typing coverage differed by locus: A, B, C, DRB1 and DQB1 were typed in roughly 629-630 donors, DQA1 in about 500, DPA1 in over 600, and DPB1 in roughly 470. Of the 398 genotyped donors, 70% to 90% were placed in the genetic ancestry cluster associated with self-reported Caucasian donors. What the authors observed across the whole study: In vitro tests confirmed that a few of the cytomegalovirus-associated TCR beta chains recognize cytomegalovirus antigens. Because the 87-base-pair reads could not distinguish some IMGT-functional V segments, including TRBV6-2 and TRBV6-3, those segments were excluded. Only TCR beta chains were sequenced in this cohort, and the absence of alpha or paired-chain data limited detectable features. A later analysis associated 17,000 or so TCR beta sequences with specific HLA alleles at a false discovery rate of 0.05. V-gene and J-gene trimming of TCR beta chains was associated with a missense DCLRE1C variant in a later genetic analysis, and the association was replicated in an independent cohort. Presence/absence analyses assumed roughly uniform sequencing depth across donors, an assumption that may not hold. A further reported finding was that TCR beta sequences accurately predicted the HLA-A and HLA-B alleles for most subjects in the first cohort. Most CMV-associated TCR beta chains appeared to be HLA-restricted in a later analysis, and the HLA associations seemed to be driven largely by CMV exposure. The only immune exposure information available for the cohort was CMV serostatus. Several of the top co-occurrence clusters appeared to be linked to parvovirus B19, influenza, CMV and Epstein-Barr virus, according to a later analysis. An earlier analysis of roughly 570 of the donors showed that most TCR beta V segments appeared in productive rearrangements either about 87% or about 30% of the time, which broadly matched IMGT annotations. A cluster of highly shared sequence variants was judged likely to represent a technical artifact of the sequencing pipeline. Because HLA typing was unavailable for some donors at each locus, only the typed subset was used in association tests. In the study, 164 TCR beta chains were listed as associated with cytomegalovirus. It was suggested by the authors that the approach could potentially be generalized to other disease states and immunological phenotypes. Cytomegalovirus status was reported to be diagnosed by the classifier with high specificity and sensitivity in both the original and validation cohorts. According to a later genetic analysis, donors in an Asian-associated ancestry cluster had fewer N-insertions in productive TCRs than the approximately 700-donor mean. In a later analysis, TCR association rates were found to vary across HLA loci, with the most associated TCRs seen for DRB1 alleles and the fewest for HLA-C alleles. Linkage disequilibrium might explain the correlated functional status among segregating V segments, but an unknown experimental factor could not be ruled out. Most TCR sequences were observed very rarely across donors, whereas some public TCRs were present in many individuals. Because counts were too low, about 15 rarely observed V segments, including chromosome 9 orphons, were left out of the earlier analysis of some 600 of the donors. A later analysis found that HLA-associated TCR beta chains were more clonally expanded and had lower generation probabilities than equally common non-associated chains. When HLA alleles, especially DR and DQ, strongly co-occurred, attributing TCR associations to individual alleles was difficult.

The library was produced with the immunoSEQ multiplex PCR assay. The multiplex PCR relied on a mix of 60 forward primers for TCR Vbeta segments and 13 reverse primers for TCR Jbeta segments. Amplification of the CDR3 region of rearranged TCR beta genes was performed with a multiplex PCR assay on genomic DNA. The amplified TCR beta libraries were sequenced on the Illumina HiSeq System as 87-base-pair reads. Turning to the authors' computational methods: A later analysis tallied roughly 80 million unique TCR beta chains across the 700 or so repertoires, and around 12 million of those chains were shared by two or more donors. Raw reads were error-corrected and collapsed into unique sequences by a nearest-neighbor algorithm in which closely related sequences were merged to remove PCR and sequencing errors. CDR3 sequences were aligned to IMGT reference sequences to assign V, D and J gene segments. For a sequence to be retained, a match of at least six nucleotides to both a V gene segment and a J gene segment was required. A rearrangement was called productive if the CDR3 had no stop codons and remained in frame with V and J, and every other rearrangement was called non-productive. CDR3 was defined by IMGT convention, running from the second conserved V-encoded cysteine to the conserved J-encoded phenylalanine. The earlier analysis of approximately 500 of the donors excluded sequences that lacked an unambiguous match to a single V gene segment. An earlier analysis of 500 to 700 of the donors classified V segments as functional when productive rearrangements were above 56.7% and as segregating when the standard deviation between donors was above 5%. A statistical classification framework was built for diagnosing cytomegalovirus status from the catalog of TCR beta chain sequences. A later analysis assigned V and J genes by comparing TCR nucleotide sequences with IMGT/GENE-DB human TR gene sequences. A later analysis assigned CDR3 sequences and most-parsimonious VDJ recombination scenarios with the TCRdist pipeline. In a later analysis, every TCR beta chain was defined by the combination of its CDR3 amino acid sequence and its V-gene family, and reads without a unique V-gene family were dropped. To address suspected cross-contamination and a sequencing artifact, a later analysis removed 450 to 700 highly shared, low-generation-probability nucleotide sequences. A later analysis calculated a clonal expansion index for each public chain from normalized within-repertoire ranks of inferred template counts. In a later analysis, generation probabilities were computed with a VDJ recombination model fitted to out-of-frame rearrangements, and the resulting probabilities were checked against IGoR. In a later analysis, hypergeometric tests were used to score TCR-TCR, TCR-HLA and TCR-CMV co-occurrence, with a repertoire-size bias correction applied to TCR pairs. A later analysis estimated false discovery rates by permuting HLA or CMV assignments 20 times. In a later analysis, co-occurring TCRs were grouped with DBSCAN, and TCRdist sequence similarity was added when clustering was performed within HLA-allele-positive subsets. For co-occurrence clustering, repertoires with fewer than 30,000 or more than 120,000 public chains were excluded, along with roughly five repertoires with anomalous nucleotide sharing. Here the immuneACCESS table is served through TCRdb, limited to in-frame sequences with V and J called. Missing clones are a known gap in these copies; in checked studies unresolved V genes cover under half, and the rest lacks a known reason. The V and J calls and clone size are taken from that table; D and trimming were inferred from the DNA. This sample comprises about 170,000 clones, 82% of them detected only once. Together, the top ten hold about 1.6% of the sample.

Including cysteine and phenylalanine, the CDR3 has 14 amino acids. CDR3 DNA only is kept here, 42 bases in frame from base 1. Trimmed from V: 5 bases; trimmed from J: 5 bases; junction bases lacking a gene match: 5. CDR1 and CDR2 (MDHEN, SYDVKM) derive from the germline V gene. The cohort comprised around 690 healthy bone marrow donors. At the time of sampling, every cohort member was nominally healthy, though immune exposures that went unrecorded were likely present. The donor tested CMV seropositive and was one of the 289 seropositive cohort members. Each donor provided a peripheral blood sample, and peripheral blood mononuclear cells were used for TCR beta sequencing. Genomic DNA was extracted from the blood cell samples with the Qiagen DNeasy Blood Extraction Kit. For this clone: Its binding antigen is unknown. Base qualities are not provided; no much larger clone lies one nucleotide away.

This clonotype was sampled from a girl under 18 in good health and CMV-seropositive. Material: PBMCs. Recombination linked TRBV28 to TRBJ2-5; 10 bases in the middle match TRBD2. The CDR3 loop reads CASSPLAGVETQYF. The DNA sequence is TGTGCCAGCAGTCCTCTAGCGGGAGTGGAGACCCAGTACTTC.